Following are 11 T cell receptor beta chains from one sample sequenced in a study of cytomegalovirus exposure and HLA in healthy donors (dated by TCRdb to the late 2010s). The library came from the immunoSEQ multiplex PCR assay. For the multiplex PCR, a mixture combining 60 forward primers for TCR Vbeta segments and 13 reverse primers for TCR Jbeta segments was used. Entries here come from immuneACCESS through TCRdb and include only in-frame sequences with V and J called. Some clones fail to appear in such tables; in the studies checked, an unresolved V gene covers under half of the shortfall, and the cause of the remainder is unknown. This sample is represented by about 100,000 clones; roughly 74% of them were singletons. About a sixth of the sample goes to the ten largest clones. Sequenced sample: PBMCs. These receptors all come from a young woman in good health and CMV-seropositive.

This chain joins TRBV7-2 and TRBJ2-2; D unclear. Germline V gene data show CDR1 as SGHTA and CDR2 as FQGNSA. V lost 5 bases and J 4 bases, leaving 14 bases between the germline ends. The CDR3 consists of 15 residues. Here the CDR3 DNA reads TGTGCCAGCAGCCCTAGTTGGGTGTCCACCGGGGAGCTGTTTTTT. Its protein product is CASSPSWVSTGELFF.

The CDR3, as DNA: TGTGCCAGCAGTGAATTTCTCGAGCAGTACTTC. Translated: CASSEFLEQYF. The rearrangement links TRBV25-1 to TRBJ2-7; no firm D call. V lost 1 base and J 6 bases, leaving 4 bases between the germline ends. The length of the CDR3 is 11 residues. Germline V lookup: CDR1 MGHDK, CDR2 SYGVNS.

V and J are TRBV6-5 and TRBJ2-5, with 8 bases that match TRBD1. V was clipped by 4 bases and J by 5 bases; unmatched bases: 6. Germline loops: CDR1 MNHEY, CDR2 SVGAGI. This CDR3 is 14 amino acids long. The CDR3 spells CASSSGQGRETQYF. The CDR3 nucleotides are TGTGCCAGCAGTTCAGGACAGGGCCGGGAGACCCAGTACTTC.

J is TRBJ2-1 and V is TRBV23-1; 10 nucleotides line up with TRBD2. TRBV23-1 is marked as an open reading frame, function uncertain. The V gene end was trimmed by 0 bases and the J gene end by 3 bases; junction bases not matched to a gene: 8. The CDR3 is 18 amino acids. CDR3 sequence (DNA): TGCGCCAGCAGTCAATCGTGCCCCCAGCGGGGGGGCTACAATGAGCAGTTCTTC. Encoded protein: CASSQSCPQRGGYNEQFF.

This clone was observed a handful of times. The CDR3 coding sequence is TGTGCCAGCAGCCCCCCCTGGGGGACAGGCAGCGATGAGCAGTTCTTC. Its translation: CASSPPWGTGSDEQFF. This sequence joins TRBV7-8 and TRBJ2-1; 8 nucleotides agree with TRBD1. Unmatched junction bases numbered 14, after V lost 5 bases and J lost 8 bases. The CDR3 extends over 16 amino acids. Germline lookup yields CDR1 SGHVS and CDR2 FQNEAQ.

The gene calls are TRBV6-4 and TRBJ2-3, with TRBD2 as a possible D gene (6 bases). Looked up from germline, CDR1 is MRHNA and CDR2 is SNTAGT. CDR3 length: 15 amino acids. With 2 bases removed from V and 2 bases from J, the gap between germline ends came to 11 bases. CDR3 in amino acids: CASSDRDSFTDTQYF. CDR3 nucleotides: TGTGCCAGCAGTGACCGGGACTCCTTCACAGATACGCAGTATTTT.

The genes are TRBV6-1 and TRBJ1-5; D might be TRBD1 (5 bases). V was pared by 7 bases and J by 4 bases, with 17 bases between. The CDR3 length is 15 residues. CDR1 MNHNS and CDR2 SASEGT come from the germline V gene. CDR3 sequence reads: CASTLGVPGNQPQHF. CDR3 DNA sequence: TGTGCCAGCACCCTAGGGGTCCCAGGGAATCAGCCCCAGCATTTT.

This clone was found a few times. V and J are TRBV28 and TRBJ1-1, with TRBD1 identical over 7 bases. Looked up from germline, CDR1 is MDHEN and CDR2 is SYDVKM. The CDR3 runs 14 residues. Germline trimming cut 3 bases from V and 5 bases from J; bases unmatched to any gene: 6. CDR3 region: CASSLRGGWTEAFF. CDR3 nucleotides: TGTGCCAGCAGTTTGAGAGGGGGCTGGACTGAAGCTTTCTTT.

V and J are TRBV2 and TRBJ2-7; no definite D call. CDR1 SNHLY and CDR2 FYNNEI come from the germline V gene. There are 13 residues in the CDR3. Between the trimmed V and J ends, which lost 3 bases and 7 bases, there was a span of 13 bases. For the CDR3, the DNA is TGTGCCAGCAGTGATCCGCAGGTGTTGGAGCAGTACTTC. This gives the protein CASSDPQVLEQYF.

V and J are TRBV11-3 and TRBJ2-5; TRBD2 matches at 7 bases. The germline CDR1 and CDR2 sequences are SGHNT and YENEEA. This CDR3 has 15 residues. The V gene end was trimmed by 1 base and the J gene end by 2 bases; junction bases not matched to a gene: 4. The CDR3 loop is CASSLGGGLQETQYF. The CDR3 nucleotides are TGTGCCAGCAGCTTAGGGGGGGGACTACAAGAGACCCAGTACTTC.

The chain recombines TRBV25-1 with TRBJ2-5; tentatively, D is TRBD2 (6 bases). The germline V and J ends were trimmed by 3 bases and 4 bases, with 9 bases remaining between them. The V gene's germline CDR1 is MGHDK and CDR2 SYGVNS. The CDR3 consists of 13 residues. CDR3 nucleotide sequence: TGTGCCAGCAGTGAGACTAGTGGAGAGACCCAGTACTTC. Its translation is CASSETSGETQYF. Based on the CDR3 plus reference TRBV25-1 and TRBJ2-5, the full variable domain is EADIYQTPRYLVIGTGKKITLECSQTMGHDKMYWYQQDPGMELHLIHYSYGVNSTEKGDLSSESTVSRIRTEHFPLTLESARPSHTSQYLCASSETSGETQYFGPGTRLLVL.